The rows below give T cell receptor beta chains drawn from one sample of a study of blood T cells in healthy people across ages. Using its own MiXCR run on the 5' RACE reads, TCRdb lists one record per CDR3 protein. This table has hundreds of thousands of distinct CDR3 sequences, around a fifth appearing once. Sequenced material: blood. Receptors were obtained from a man between 65 and 85 years old in good health. Each CDR3 is given with its conserved first and last residue. Each record gives: V gene, CDR3 length, clone size, J gene, D gene, CDR3 DNA, CDR3 protein. A D gene is named only where the DNA matches it firmly. Size is omitted from some rows. Given values are once, few, many or a class for expanded clones.

V: TRBV24-1; length: 14; size: few; J: TRBJ2-7; D: -; DNA: TGTGCCACCAGTGAATCACAACAGGGACGCGAGCAGTACTTC; CDR3: CATSESQQGREQYF
V: TRBV6-5; length: 14; size: -; J: TRBJ2-7; D: TRBD2; DNA: TGTGCCAGCAGTCTGGGACTAGCGGCGAGGGAGCAGTACTTC; CDR3: CASSLGLAAREQYF
V: TRBV5-4; length: 14; size: few; J: TRBJ1-2; D: TRBD1; DNA: TGTGCCAGCAGCCAGAACAGGGGCGGCTATGGCTACACCTTC; CDR3: CASSQNRGGYGYTF
V: TRBV3-1; length: 16; size: -; J: TRBJ1-2; D: -; DNA: TGTGCCAGCAGCCAAGATAGGACTTCGGCCTCCTATGGCTACACCTTC; CDR3: CASSQDRTSASYGYTF
V: TRBV14; length: 14; size: few; J: TRBJ2-7; D: -; DNA: TGTGCCAGCAGCCAAGGGGACTTCTACTACGAGCAGTACTTC; CDR3: CASSQGDFYYEQYF
V: TRBV5-1; length: 16; size: many; J: TRBJ2-1; D: TRBD2; DNA: TGCGCCAGCAGCCATATAAGCGGGAGGTCCTACAATGAGCAGTTCTTC; CDR3: CASSHISGRSYNEQFF
V: TRBV12-3/TRBV12-4; length: 15; size: many; J: TRBJ2-1; D: TRBD2; DNA: TGTGCCAGCACTACTAGCGGGGGCTCCTACAATGAGCAGTTCTTC; CDR3: CASTTSGGSYNEQFF
V: TRBV20-1; length: 14; size: many; J: TRBJ2-2; D: TRBD1; DNA: TGCAGTGTCCCGGGACAGGGGCGCACCGGGGAGCTGTTTTTT; CDR3: CSVPGQGRTGELFF
V: TRBV24-1; length: 13; size: -; J: TRBJ1-4; D: -; DNA: TGTGCCACCGAGGAGGGGAAGGATGAAAAACTGTTTTTT; CDR3: CATEEGKDEKLFF
V: TRBV28; length: 15; size: few; J: TRBJ2-5; D: -; DNA: TGTGCCAGCACCCCCTATGTAGGGTCGGTAGAGACCCAGTACTTC; CDR3: CASTPYVGSVETQYF
V: TRBV7-2; length: 15; size: few; J: TRBJ2-1; D: -; DNA: TGTGCCAGCAGCCCGGAGAAAATCGCCTACAATGAACAGTTCTTC; CDR3: CASSPEKIAYNEQFF
V: TRBV20-1; length: 14; size: -; J: TRBJ1-1; D: TRBD1; DNA: TGCAGTGCTAGAGGGGACAGGGTGGAGACTGAAGCTTTCTTT; CDR3: CSARGDRVETEAFF
V: TRBV5-1; length: 15; size: -; J: TRBJ2-7; D: TRBD2; DNA: TGCGCCAGCAGCTTGGTTGGGACTAAGCGCGACGAGCAGTACTTC; CDR3: CASSLVGTKRDEQYF
V: TRBV7-2; length: 14; size: -; J: TRBJ2-7; D: TRBD1; DNA: TGTGCCAGCAGCCCTTGGACAGGGCCTTACGAGCAGTACTTC; CDR3: CASSPWTGPYEQYF
V: TRBV13; length: 14; size: -; J: TRBJ2-2; D: -; DNA: TGTGCCAGCACCAAGGAGGTAAGCACCGGGGAGCTGTTTTTT; CDR3: CASTKEVSTGELFF
V: TRBV4-3; length: 15; size: few; J: TRBJ2-5; D: TRBD1; DNA: TGCGCCAGCCGACCTGGACAGGGCGAGTGGGAGACCCAGTACTTC; CDR3: CASRPGQGEWETQYF
V: TRBV2; length: 13; size: few; J: TRBJ1-4; D: -; DNA: TGTGCCAGCTCAAGAAACCCGGGTGAAAAACTGTTTTTT; CDR3: CASSRNPGEKLFF
V: TRBV20-1; length: 12; size: few; J: TRBJ1-1; D: -; DNA: TGCAGTGCTAGTCGGAGGGACACTGAAGCTTTCTTT; CDR3: CSASRRDTEAFF
V: TRBV6-2/TRBV6-3; length: 13; size: -; J: TRBJ2-2; D: -; DNA: TGTGCCAGTAGCCAGTCGTACACCGGGGAGCTGTTTTTT; CDR3: CASSQSYTGELFF
V: TRBV12-3/TRBV12-4; length: 13; size: -; J: TRBJ1-2; D: -; DNA: TGTGCCAGCAATGCCCTGGACGGAAATGCCTACACCTTC; CDR3: CASNALDGNAYTF
V: TRBV2; length: 14; size: -; J: TRBJ1-5; D: -; DNA: TGTGCCACCGCCCTGGCAAAGCCCCGTCAGCCCCAGCATTTT; CDR3: CATALAKPRQPQHF
V: TRBV10-1; length: 15; size: few; J: TRBJ2-1; D: -; DNA: TGCGCCAGCAGTGACCCGGGACCCGACTACAATGAGCAGTTCTTC; CDR3: CASSDPGPDYNEQFF
V: TRBV7-2; length: 14; size: few; J: TRBJ2-7; D: -; DNA: TGTGCCAGCAGCTTCAAAACAGAGTCCTACGAGCAGTACTTC; CDR3: CASSFKTESYEQYF
V: TRBV6-2/TRBV6-3; length: 15; size: -; J: TRBJ1-4; D: TRBD1; DNA: TGTGCCAGCAGCGATCCGGGACAGGGACGTGAAAAACTGTTTTTT; CDR3: CASSDPGQGREKLFF
V: TRBV6-5; length: 13; size: -; J: TRBJ1-6; D: TRBD1; DNA: TGTGCCAGCAGGGGACAGATGGACTCACCCCTCCACTTT; CDR3: CASRGQMDSPLHF
V: TRBV7-2; length: 15; size: -; J: TRBJ2-1; D: TRBD2; DNA: TGTGCCAGCAGCCCAGCCCGCGGGGGGTCTGTTGAGCAGTTCTTC; CDR3: CASSPARGGSVEQFF
V: TRBV20-1; length: 16; size: few; J: TRBJ2-3; D: TRBD2; DNA: TGCAGTGCCGATACGTCACTAGCGGGAATGGGTGGTACGCAGTATTTT; CDR3: CSADTSLAGMGGTQYF
V: TRBV12-5; length: 13; size: -; J: TRBJ2-3; D: -; DNA: TGTGCTAGTGGTTTCGGCGGCACAGATACGCAGTATTTT; CDR3: CASGFGGTDTQYF